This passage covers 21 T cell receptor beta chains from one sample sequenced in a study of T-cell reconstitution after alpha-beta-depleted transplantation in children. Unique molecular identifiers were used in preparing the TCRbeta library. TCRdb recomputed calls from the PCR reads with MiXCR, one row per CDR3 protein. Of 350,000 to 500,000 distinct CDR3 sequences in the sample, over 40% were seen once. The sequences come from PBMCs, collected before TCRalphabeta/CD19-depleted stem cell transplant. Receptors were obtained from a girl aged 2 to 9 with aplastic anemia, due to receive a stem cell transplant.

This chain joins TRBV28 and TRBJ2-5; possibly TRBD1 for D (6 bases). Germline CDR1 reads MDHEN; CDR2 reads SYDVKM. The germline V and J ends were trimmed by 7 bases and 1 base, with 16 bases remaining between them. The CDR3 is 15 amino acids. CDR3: CASMSTGPFQETQYF. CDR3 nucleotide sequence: TGTGCCAGCATGTCTACAGGGCCCTTCCAAGAGACCCAGTACTTC.

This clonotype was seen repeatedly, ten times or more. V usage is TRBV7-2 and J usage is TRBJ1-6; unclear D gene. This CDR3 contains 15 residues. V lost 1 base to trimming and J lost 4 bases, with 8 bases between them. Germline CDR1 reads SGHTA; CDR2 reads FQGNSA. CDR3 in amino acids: CASSLVADYNSPLHF. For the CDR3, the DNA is TGTGCCAGCAGCTTAGTGGCGGATTATAATTCACCCCTCCACTTT.

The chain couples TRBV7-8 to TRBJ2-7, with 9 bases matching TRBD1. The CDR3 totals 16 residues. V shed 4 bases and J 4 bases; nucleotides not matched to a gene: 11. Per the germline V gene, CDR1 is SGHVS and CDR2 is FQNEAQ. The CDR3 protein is CASSSVRTGVRYEQYF. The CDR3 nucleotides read TGTGCCAGCAGCTCAGTACGGACAGGGGTAAGGTACGAGCAGTACTTC.

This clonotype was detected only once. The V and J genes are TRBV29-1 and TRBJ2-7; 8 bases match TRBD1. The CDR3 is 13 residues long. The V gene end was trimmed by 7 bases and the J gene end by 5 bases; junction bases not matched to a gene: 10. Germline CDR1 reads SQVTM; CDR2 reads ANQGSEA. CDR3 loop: CSAWTGQSDEQYF. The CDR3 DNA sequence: TGCAGCGCCTGGACAGGGCAGTCGGACGAGCAGTACTTC.

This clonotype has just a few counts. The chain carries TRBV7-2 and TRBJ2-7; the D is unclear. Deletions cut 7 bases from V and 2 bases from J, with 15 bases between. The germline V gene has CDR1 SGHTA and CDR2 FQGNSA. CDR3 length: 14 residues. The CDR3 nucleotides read TGTGCCAGCACCTCCCCGGGTGTGACCTACGAGCAGTACTTC. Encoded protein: CASTSPGVTYEQYF. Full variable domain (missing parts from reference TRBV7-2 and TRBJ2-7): GAGVSQSPSNKVTEKGKDVELRCDPISGHTALYWYRQSLGQGLEFLIYFQGNSAPDKSGLPSDRFSAERTGGSVSTLTIQRTQQEDSAVYLCASTSPGVTYEQYFGPGTRLTVT.

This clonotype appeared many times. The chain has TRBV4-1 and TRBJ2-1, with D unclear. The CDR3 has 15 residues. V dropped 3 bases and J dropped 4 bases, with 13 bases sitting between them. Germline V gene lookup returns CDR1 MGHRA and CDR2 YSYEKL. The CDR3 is CASSHDGVGYNEQFF. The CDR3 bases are TGCGCCAGCAGCCACGACGGCGTGGGGTACAATGAGCAGTTCTTC.

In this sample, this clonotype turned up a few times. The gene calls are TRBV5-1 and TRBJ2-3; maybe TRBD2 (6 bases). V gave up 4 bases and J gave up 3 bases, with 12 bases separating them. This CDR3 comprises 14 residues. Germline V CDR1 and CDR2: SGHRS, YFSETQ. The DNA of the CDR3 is TGCGCCAGCAGCCAGGAGGGGTTAACAGATACGCAGTATTTT. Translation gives CASSQEGLTDTQYF.

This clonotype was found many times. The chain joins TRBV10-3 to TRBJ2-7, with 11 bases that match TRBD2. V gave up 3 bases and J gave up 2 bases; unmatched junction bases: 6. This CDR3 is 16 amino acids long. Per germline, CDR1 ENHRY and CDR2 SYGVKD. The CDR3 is CAISDPGTSGTYEQYF. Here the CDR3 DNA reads TGTGCCATCAGTGACCCGGGGACTAGCGGTACCTACGAGCAGTACTTC.

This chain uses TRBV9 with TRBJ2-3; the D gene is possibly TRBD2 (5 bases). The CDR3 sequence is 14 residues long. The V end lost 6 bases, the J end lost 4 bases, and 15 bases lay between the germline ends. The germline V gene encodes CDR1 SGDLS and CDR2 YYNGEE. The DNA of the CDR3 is TGTGCCAGCACCAAGTCGGGATTAGCAGATACGCAGTATTTT. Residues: CASTKSGLADTQYF.

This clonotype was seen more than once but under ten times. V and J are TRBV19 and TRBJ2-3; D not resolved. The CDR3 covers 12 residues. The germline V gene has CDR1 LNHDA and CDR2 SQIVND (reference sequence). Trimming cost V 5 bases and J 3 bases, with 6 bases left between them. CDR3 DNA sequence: TGTGCCAGTAGTCAGGCTACAGATACGCAGTATTTT. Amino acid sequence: CASSQATDTQYF.

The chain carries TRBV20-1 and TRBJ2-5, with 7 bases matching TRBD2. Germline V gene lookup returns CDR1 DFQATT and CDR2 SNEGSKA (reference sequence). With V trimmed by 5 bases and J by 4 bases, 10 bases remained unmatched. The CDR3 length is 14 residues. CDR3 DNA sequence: TGCAGTGCTGACGGGAGGTTCGGGGTAGAGACCCAGTACTTC. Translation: CSADGRFGVETQYF.

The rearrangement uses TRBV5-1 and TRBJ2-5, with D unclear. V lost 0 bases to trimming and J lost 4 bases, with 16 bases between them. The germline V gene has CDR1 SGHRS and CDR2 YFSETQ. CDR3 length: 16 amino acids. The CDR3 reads CASSLDSIGHRETQYF. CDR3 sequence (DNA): TGCGCCAGCAGCTTGGATTCTATTGGTCATAGAGAGACCCAGTACTTC.

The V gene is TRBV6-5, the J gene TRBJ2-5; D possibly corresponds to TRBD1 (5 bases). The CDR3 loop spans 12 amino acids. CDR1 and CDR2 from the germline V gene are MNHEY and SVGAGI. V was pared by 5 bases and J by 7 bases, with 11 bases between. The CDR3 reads CASSPSQGTQYF. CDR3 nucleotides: TGTGCCAGCAGTCCATCCCAGGGGACCCAGTACTTC.

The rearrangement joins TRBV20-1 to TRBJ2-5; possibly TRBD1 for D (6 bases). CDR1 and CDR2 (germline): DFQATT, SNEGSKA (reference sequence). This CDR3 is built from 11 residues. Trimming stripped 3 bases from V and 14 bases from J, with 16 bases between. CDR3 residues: CSASAPGTSYF. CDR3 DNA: TGCAGTGCTAGCGCACCCGGGACATCCTACTTC.

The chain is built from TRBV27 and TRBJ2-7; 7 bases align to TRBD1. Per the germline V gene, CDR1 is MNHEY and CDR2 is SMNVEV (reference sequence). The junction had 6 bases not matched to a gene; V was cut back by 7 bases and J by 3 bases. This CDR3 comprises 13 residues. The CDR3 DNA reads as TGTGCCAGCACCAGGACAGGAAACTACGAGCAGTACTTC. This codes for CASTRTGNYEQYF.

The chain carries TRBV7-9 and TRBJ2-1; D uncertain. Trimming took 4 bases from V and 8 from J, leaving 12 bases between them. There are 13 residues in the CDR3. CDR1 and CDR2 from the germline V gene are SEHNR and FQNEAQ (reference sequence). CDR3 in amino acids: CASSSPDGDEQFF. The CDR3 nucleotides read TGTGCCAGCAGCTCCCCAGATGGGGATGAGCAGTTCTTC. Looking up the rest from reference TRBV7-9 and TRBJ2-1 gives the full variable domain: DTGVSQNPRHKITKRGQNVTFRCDPISEHNRLYWYRQTLGQGPEFLTYFQNEAQLEKSRLLSDRFSAERPKGSFSTLEIQRTEQGDSAMYLCASSSPDGDEQFFGPGTRLTVL.

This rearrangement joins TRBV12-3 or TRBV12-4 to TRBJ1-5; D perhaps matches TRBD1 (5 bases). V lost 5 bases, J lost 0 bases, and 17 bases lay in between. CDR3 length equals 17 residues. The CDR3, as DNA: TGTGCCAGCAGTCCAAGGGACGGCGGGTATAGCAATCAGCCCCAGCATTTT. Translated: CASSPRDGGYSNQPQHF.

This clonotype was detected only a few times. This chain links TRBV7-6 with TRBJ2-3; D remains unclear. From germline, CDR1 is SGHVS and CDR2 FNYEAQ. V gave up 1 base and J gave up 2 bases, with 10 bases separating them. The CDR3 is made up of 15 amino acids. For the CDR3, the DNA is TGTGCCAGCAGCTTAGTGGCGGATATCACAGATACGCAGTATTTT. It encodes CASSLVADITDTQYF.

CDR3 coding DNA: TGTGCCAGCAGTCCGGGGACTAGCGAAAAGCAGTTCTTC. It yields the protein CASSPGTSEKQFF. This chain links TRBV27 with TRBJ2-1, with 10 bases identical to TRBD2. The germline CDR1 and CDR2 sequences are MNHEY and SMNVEV (reference sequence). The V segment lost 5 bases and the J segment 11 bases; nucleotides outside the gene matches: 6. The CDR3 loop spans 13 amino acids.

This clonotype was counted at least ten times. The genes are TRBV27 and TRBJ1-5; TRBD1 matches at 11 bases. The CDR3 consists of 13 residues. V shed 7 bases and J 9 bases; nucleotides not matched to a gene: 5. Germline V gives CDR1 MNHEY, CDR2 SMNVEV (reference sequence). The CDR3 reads CASMGQGVGPQHF. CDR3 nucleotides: TGTGCCAGCATGGGACAGGGGGTAGGGCCCCAGCATTTT.

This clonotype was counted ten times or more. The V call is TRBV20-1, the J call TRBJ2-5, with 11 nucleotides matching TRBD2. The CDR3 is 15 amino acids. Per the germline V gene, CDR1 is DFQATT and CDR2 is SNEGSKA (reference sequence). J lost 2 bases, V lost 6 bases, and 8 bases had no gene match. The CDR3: CSAVLAGVGQETQYF. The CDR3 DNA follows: TGCAGTGCGGTACTAGCGGGAGTTGGTCAAGAGACCCAGTACTTC.